This entry lists 3 T cell receptor beta chains sequenced from one sample in a study of T-cell memory formation after mild COVID-19. In TCRdb, the 5' RACE reads were re-called with MiXCR into one record per CDR3 protein. The table has around 200,000 distinct CDR3 sequences, over 9.5% seen once. Sequenced sample: PBMCs or a T cell subset sorted from them (not recorded which). The receptors were sampled from a man aged 18 to 30 who had mild COVID-19 (a few samples of this study predate the infection). Cell type and time point are not known.

The rearrangement uses TRBV7-2 and TRBJ1-3; a possible D gene is TRBD1 (6 bases). The CDR3 runs to 16 residues. In germline, CDR1 is SGHTA, CDR2 FQGNSA. Trimming stripped 4 bases from V and 0 bases from J, with 13 bases between. CDR3: CASSSGTLNSGNTIYF. CDR3 in DNA: TGTGCCAGCAGCTCCGGGACACTTAACTCTGGAAACACCATATATTTT.

The rearrangement links TRBV5-1 to TRBJ1-2; a possible D gene is TRBD1 (5 bases). Germline values: CDR1 SGHRS, CDR2 YFSETQ. The V and J ends lost 1 base and 3 bases respectively, with 10 bases between them. CDR3 length equals 14 residues. CDR3 in amino acids: CASSLSGSDYGYTF. CDR3 DNA: TGCGCCAGCAGCTTGTCAGGGAGCGACTATGGCTACACCTTC.

This clonotype occurred a few times. V and J are TRBV12-3 or TRBV12-4 and TRBJ1-2; 12 bases match TRBD1. The J segment lost 2 bases and the V segment lost 5 bases, leaving 6 bases of the junction unmatched. CDR3 size: 16 residues. CDR3 in amino acids: CASSGTGTGGNYGYTF. CDR3 DNA: TGTGCCAGCAGTGGTACCGGGACAGGGGGCAACTATGGCTACACCTTC.